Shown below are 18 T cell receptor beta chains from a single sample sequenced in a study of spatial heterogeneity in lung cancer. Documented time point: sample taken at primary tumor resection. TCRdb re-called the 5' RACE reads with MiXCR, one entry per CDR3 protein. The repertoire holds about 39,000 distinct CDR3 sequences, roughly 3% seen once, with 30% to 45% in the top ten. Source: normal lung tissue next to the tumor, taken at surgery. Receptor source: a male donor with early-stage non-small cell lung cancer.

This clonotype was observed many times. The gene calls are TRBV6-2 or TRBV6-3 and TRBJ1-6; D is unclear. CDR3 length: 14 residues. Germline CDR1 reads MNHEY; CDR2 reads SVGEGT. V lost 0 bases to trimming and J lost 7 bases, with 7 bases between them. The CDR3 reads CASSYSRLNSPLHF. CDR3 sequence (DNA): TGTGCCAGCAGTTACTCGAGACTCAATTCACCCCTCCACTTT.

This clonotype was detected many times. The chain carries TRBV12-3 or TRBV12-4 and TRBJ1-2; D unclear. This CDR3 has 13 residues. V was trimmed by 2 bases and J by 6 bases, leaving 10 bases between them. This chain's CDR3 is CASSLLLQNGYTF. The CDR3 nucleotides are TGTGCCAGCAGTTTACTGTTGCAGAATGGCTACACCTTC.

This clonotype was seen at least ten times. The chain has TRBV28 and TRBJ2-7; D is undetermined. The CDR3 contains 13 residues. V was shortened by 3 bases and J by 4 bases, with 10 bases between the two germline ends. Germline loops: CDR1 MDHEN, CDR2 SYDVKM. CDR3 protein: CASSFGYRYEQYF. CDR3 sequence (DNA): TGTGCCAGCAGTTTCGGATATAGATACGAGCAGTACTTC.

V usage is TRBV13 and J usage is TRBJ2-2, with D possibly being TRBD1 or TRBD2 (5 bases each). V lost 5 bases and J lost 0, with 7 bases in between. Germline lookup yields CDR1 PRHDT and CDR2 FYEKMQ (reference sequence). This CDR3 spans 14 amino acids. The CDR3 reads CASSPGPNTGELFF. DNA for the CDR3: TGTGCCAGCAGCCCGGGACCGAACACCGGGGAGCTGTTTTTT.

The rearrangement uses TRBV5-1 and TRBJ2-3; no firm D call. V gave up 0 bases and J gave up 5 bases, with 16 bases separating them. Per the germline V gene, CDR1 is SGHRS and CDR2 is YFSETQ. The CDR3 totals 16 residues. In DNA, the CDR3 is TGCGCCAGCAGCTTGGGGGTCCAGGATTTTGTAGATACGCAGTATTTT. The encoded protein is CASSLGVQDFVDTQYF.

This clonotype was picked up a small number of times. CDR3 sequence (DNA): TGCGCCAGCAGCCCGGGGGGGCGCGGCACCGGGGAGCTGTTTTTT. Amino acid sequence: CASSPGGRGTGELFF. The rearrangement links TRBV5-1 to TRBJ2-2; 8 positions match TRBD2. The CDR3 totals 15 residues. Unmatched junction bases numbered 6, after V lost 4 bases and J lost 4 bases. Germline V CDR1 and CDR2: SGHRS, YFSETQ. The full variable domain, with the rest looked up from reference TRBV5-1 and TRBJ2-2, is KAGVTQTPRYLIKTRGQQVTLSCSPISGHRSVSWYQQTPGQGLQFLFEYFSETQRNKGNFPGRFSGRQFSNSRSEMNVSTLELGDSALYLCASSPGGRGTGELFFGEGSRLTVL.

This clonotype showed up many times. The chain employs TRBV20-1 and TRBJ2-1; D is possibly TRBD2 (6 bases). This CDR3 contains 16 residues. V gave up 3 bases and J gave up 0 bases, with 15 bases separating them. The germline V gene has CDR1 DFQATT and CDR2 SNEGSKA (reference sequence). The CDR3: CSASGNSGSSYNEQFF. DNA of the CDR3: TGCAGTGCTAGCGGGAATAGCGGAAGCTCCTACAATGAGCAGTTCTTC.

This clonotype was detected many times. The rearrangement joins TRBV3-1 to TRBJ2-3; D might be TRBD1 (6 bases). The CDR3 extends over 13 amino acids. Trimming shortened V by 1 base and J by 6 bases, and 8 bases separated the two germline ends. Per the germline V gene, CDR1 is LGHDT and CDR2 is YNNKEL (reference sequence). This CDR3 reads CASSQVDSDTQYF. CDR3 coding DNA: TGTGCCAGCAGCCAAGTGGACAGCGATACGCAGTATTTT.

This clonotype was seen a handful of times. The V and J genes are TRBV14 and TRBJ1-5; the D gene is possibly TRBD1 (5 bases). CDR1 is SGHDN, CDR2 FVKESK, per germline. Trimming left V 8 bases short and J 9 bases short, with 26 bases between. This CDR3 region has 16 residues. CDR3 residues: CASSDLCLERDLPQHF. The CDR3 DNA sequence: TGTGCCAGCTCGGATTTGTGTCTGGAGCGGGACCTGCCCCAGCATTTT.

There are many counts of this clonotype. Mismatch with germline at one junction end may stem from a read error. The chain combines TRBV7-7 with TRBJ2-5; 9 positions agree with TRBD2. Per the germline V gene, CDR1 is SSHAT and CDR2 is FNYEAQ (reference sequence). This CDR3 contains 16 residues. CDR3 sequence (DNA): TGTGCTAGCAGCTTAGTGGGTAGCGGGGGCCAAGAGACCCAGTACTTC. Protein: CASSLVGSGGQETQYF. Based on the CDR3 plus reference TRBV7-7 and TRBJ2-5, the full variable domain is GAGVSQSPRYKVTKRGQDVTLRCDPISSHATLYWYQQALGQGPEFLTYFNYEAQPDKSGLPSDRFSAERPEGSISTLTIQRTEQRDSAMYRCASSLVGSGGQETQYFGPGTRLLVL.

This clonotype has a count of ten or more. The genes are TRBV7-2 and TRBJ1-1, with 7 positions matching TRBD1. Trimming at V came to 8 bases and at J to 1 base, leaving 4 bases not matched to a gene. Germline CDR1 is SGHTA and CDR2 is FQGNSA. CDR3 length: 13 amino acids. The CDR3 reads CASSRDRNTEAFF. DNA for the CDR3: TGTGCCAGCTCGCGGGACAGGAACACTGAAGCTTTCTTT.

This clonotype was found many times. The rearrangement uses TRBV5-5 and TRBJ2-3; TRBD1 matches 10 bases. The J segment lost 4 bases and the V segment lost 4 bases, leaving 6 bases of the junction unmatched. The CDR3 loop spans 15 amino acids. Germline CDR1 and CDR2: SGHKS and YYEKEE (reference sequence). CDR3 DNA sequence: TGTGCCAGCAGCCGCGGGACAGGGGAGTCAGATACGCAGTATTTT. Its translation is CASSRGTGESDTQYF.

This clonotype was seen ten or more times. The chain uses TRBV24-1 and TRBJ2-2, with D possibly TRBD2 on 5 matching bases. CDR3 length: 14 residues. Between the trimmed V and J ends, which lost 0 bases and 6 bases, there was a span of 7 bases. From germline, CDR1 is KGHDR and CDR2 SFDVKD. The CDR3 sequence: CATSDLEGSGELFF. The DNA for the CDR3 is TGTGCCACCAGTGATTTGGAGGGCTCCGGGGAGCTGTTTTTT.

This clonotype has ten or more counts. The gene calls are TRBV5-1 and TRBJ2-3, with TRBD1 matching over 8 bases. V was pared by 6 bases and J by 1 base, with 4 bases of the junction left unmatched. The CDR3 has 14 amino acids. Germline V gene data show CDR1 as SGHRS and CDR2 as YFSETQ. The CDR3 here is CASNGQGRTDTQYF. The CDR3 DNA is TGCGCCAGCAACGGACAGGGCCGCACAGATACGCAGTATTTT.

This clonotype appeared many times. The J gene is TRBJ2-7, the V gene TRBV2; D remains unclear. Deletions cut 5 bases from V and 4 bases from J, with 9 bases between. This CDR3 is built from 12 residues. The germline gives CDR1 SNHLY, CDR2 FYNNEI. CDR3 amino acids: CASSPRSYEQYF. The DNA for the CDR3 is TGTGCCAGCAGTCCGAGATCGTACGAGCAGTACTTC.

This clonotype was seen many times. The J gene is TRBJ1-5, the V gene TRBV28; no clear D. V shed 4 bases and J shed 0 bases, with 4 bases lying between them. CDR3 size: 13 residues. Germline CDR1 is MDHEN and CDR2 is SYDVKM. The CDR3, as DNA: TGTGCCAGCAGTTGGGATAGCAATCAGCCCCAGCATTTT. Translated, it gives CASSWDSNQPQHF. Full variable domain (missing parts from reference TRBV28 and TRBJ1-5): DVKVTQSSRYLVKRTGEKVFLECVQDMDHENMFWYRQDPGLGLRLIYFSYDVKMKEKGDIPEGYSVSREKKERFSLILESASTNQTSMYLCASSWDSNQPQHFGDGTRLSIL.

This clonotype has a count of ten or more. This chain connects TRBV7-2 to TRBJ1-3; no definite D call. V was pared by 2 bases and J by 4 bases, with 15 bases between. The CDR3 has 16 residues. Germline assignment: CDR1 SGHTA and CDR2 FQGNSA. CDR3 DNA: TGTGCCAGCAGCTTAAAGGCGGAGTTCCCCGGAAACACCATATATTTT. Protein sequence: CASSLKAEFPGNTIYF.

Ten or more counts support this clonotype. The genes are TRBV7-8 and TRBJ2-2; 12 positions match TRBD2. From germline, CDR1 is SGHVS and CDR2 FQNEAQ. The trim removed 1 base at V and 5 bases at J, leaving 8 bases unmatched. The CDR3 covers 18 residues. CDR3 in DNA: TGTGCCAGCAGCTTAGAAGGACTAGCGGGACCCGAGACCGGGGAGCTGTTTTTT. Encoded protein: CASSLEGLAGPETGELFF.